This TCR beta chain came from a study of Tregs in tolerant kidney transplant recipients. Clones were read by immunoSEQ multiplex PCR, and TCRdb kept only the in-frame ones, dropping some. This sample has 200,000 to 300,000 clones, with roughly 84% found just once. Study outcomes and limitations: Biological reproducibility was not directly addressed in this study. Tregs expanded with activated donor B cells seemed most donor-specific. Few patients were studied, so findings need validation in larger groups.

CD4+CD25+CD127- Tregs, CD4+CD25- non-Tregs, CD4 and CD8 cells were sorted. This CDR3 contains 14 residues. V was pared by 0 bases and J by 5 bases, with 10 bases between. Per germline, CDR1 KGHSH and CDR2 LQKENI. As concerns this clone: The antigen is unknown. Additional DNA sequences in this sample encode the identical CDR3.

Sequences were obtained from CD4+ T cells from blood. This chain joins TRBV18 and TRBJ1-2; a possible D gene is TRBD1 (5 bases). This clonotype was obtained from a human donor in good health. CDR3 loop: CASSPPSGGYGYTF. The CDR3 bases are TGTGCCAGCTCACCACCTAGTGGGGGATATGGCTACACCTTC. Based on the CDR3 plus reference TRBV18 and TRBJ1-2, the full variable domain is NAGVMQNPRHLVRRRGQEARLRCSPMKGHSHVYWYRQLPEEGLKFMVYLQKENIIDESGMPKERFSAEFPKEGPSILRIQQVVRGDSAAYFCASSPPSGGYGYTFGSGTRLTVV.